Following are 19 T cell receptor beta chains from one sample sequenced in a study of control samples from healthy donors and cancer patients. TCRdb keeps only in-frame clones here, not all; method: immunoSEQ multiplex PCR. This sample yields some 90,000 clones, of which about 86% are seen a single time; 1.3% belongs to the top ten. Sequencing was done on a sample of blood. These receptors originate from a woman aged 50 to 60 in good health.

The chain carries TRBV14 and TRBJ1-3, with D unclear. The V end lost 4 bases, the J end lost 0 bases, and 13 bases lay between the germline ends. Germline V gives CDR1 SGHDN, CDR2 FVKESK. The CDR3 sequence is 16 residues long. The CDR3 spells CASSPRAWNSGNTIYF. CDR3 nucleotide sequence: TGTGCCAGCAGCCCTCGGGCTTGGAACTCTGGAAACACCATATATTTT.

V is TRBV11-3 and J is TRBJ1-1, with D unresolved. Germline-derived CDR1 and CDR2 are SGHNT and YENEEA. V lost 0 bases and J lost 1, with 6 bases in between. The CDR3 runs 14 residues. The CDR3 DNA is TGTGCCAGCAGCTTAGATTTACAGAACACTGAAGCTTTCTTT. Translation gives CASSLDLQNTEAFF.

The chain has TRBV18 and TRBJ1-2; the D gene is possibly TRBD1 (6 bases). With 2 bases removed from V and 3 bases from J, the gap between germline ends came to 13 bases. This CDR3 comprises 15 residues. Per germline, CDR1 KGHSH and CDR2 LQKENI. DNA for the CDR3: TGTGCCAGCTCACCAGGAACAGGGACGTACTATGGCTACACCTTC. Translation gives CASSPGTGTYYGYTF.

The rearrangement joins TRBV3-1 (or the pseudogene TRBV3-2) to TRBJ2-1; TRBD1 aligns across 9 bases. Unmatched junction bases numbered 9, after V lost 6 bases and J lost 6 bases. The CDR3 extends over 15 amino acids. CDR1 and CDR2 (germline): LGHDT, YNNKEL (reference sequence). The CDR3 loop is CASSFTGGAVNEQFF. CDR3 in DNA: TGTGCCAGCAGTTTTACAGGGGGCGCCGTCAATGAGCAGTTCTTC.

This clone was recorded once. The genes are TRBV9 and TRBJ2-5; 11 nucleotides align to TRBD1. Germline CDR1 SGDLS, CDR2 YYNGEE. The CDR3 extends over 15 amino acids. V dropped 4 bases and J dropped 5; count of bases not matched to a gene: 7. This CDR3 is CASSRGQGAGETQYF. CDR3 in DNA: TGTGCCAGCAGCCGCGGACAGGGGGCGGGGGAGACCCAGTACTTC.

The chain has TRBV27 and TRBJ1-5; no clear D gene. Germline V gene lookup returns CDR1 MNHEY and CDR2 SMNVEV (reference sequence). V shed 1 base and J shed 0 bases, with 10 bases lying between them. The CDR3 runs to 16 residues. As DNA, the CDR3 is TGTGCCAGCAGTTTATTCGCAGCGAATAGCAATCAGCCCCAGCATTTT. Translating gives CASSLFAANSNQPQHF.

CDR3 residues: CAISDRQGLNTGELFF. The DNA of the CDR3 is TGTGCCATCAGTGACCGGCAGGGCTTGAACACCGGGGAGCTGTTTTTT. V is TRBV10-3 and J is TRBJ2-2, with D maybe TRBD1 (5 bases). The germline gives CDR1 ENHRY, CDR2 SYGVKD. V shed 3 bases and J shed 1 base, with 12 bases lying between them. CDR3 length equals 16 residues.

This chain joins TRBV5-6 and TRBJ1-1, with unresolved D. The CDR3 is 13 amino acids. Per the germline V gene, CDR1 is SGHDT and CDR2 is YYEEEE. Between the trimmed V and J ends, which lost 1 base and 6 bases, there was a span of 10 bases. The CDR3 sequence: CASSLTTLAEAFF. In nucleotides, the CDR3 is TGTGCCAGCAGCTTGACCACACTCGCTGAAGCTTTCTTT.

This clone is a singleton in its sample. The chain employs TRBV7-2 and TRBJ1-2, with 7 bases that match TRBD1. V trimming: 5 bases; J trimming: 3 bases; junction bases outside the gene matches: 12. Germline V gene sequence: CDR1 SGHTA, CDR2 FQGNSA. This CDR3 spans 16 amino acids. The CDR3 coding sequence is TGTGCCAGCAGCGCCCAACAGGGGATAGGCGACTATGGCTACACCTTC. It specifies CASSAQQGIGDYGYTF.

This clone was seen once. The rearrangement joins TRBV10-3 to TRBJ2-5, with D perhaps given as TRBD1 or TRBD2 (6 bases each). Germline V gives CDR1 ENHRY, CDR2 SYGVKD. Trimming left V 6 bases short and J 3 bases short, with 14 bases between. The CDR3 runs to 14 residues. CDR3 nucleotide sequence: TGTGCCATCAGAAAGGGGGGCGGTGAAGAGACCCAGTACTTC. This translates into CAIRKGGGEETQYF.

This clone appeared once. J is TRBJ2-1 and V is TRBV6-5; 9 bases are a match to TRBD1. CDR1 MNHEY and CDR2 SVGAGI come from the germline V gene. J was trimmed by 2 bases and V by 8 bases; bases with no gene match: 4. This CDR3 spans 14 amino acids. CDR3 residues: CASGQGPPYNEQFF. The CDR3 DNA is TGTGCCAGCGGACAGGGGCCCCCCTACAATGAGCAGTTCTTC.

The chain combines TRBV6-6 with TRBJ2-2; 7 nucleotides match TRBD2. Trimming cost V 6 bases and J 6 bases; bases outside gene matches: 7. The CDR3 extends over 14 amino acids. The germline CDR1 and CDR2 sequences are MNHNY and SVGAGI (reference sequence). CDR3 amino acids: CASSVTSEAGELFF. The CDR3 DNA is TGTGCCAGCAGCGTAACTAGCGAGGCCGGGGAGCTGTTTTTT.

Comment on this clone: At the DNA level, this CDR3 is encoded by other sequences in the same sample as well. V and J are TRBV3-1 (or the pseudogene TRBV3-2) and TRBJ2-1; TRBD2 matches 7 bases. The V segment lost 1 base and the J segment 3 bases; nucleotides outside the gene matches: 3. Germline CDR1 is LGHDT and CDR2 is YNNKEL (reference sequence). The length of the CDR3 is 15 residues. In nucleotides, the CDR3 is TGTGCCAGCAGCCAAGGAAGCGGGGTCTACAATGAGCAGTTCTTC. It encodes CASSQGSGVYNEQFF.

The J gene is TRBJ1-6, the V gene TRBV28; no clear D gene. CDR1 is MDHEN, CDR2 SYDVKM, per germline. This CDR3 is 16 amino acids long. V gave up 5 bases and J gave up 0 bases, with 11 bases separating them. The CDR3 nucleotides read TGTGCCAGCAGTCCCTACACTAGCTCCTATAATTCACCCCTCCACTTT. Translating gives CASSPYTSSYNSPLHF.

This clone was counted a single time. The chain carries TRBV9 and TRBJ2-5, with D tentatively TRBD2 (6 bases). V was pared by 4 bases and J by 4 bases, with 17 bases between. CDR3 length: 15 residues. CDR1 is SGDLS, CDR2 YYNGEE, per germline. The CDR3 nucleotides read TGTGCCAGCAGCCCCCGCCGGGAGCCGGGAGAGACCCAGTACTTC. It yields the protein CASSPRREPGETQYF.

This clone was observed once. The chain links TRBV19 to TRBJ1-2, with TRBD1 matching 8 bases. The CDR3 loop spans 15 amino acids. Germline V gives CDR1 LNHDA, CDR2 SQIVND (reference sequence). The V segment lost 6 bases and the J segment 6 bases; nucleotides outside the gene matches: 12. CDR3 region: CASSADRGGGDGYTF. CDR3 in DNA: TGTGCCAGTAGCGCCGACAGGGGCGGTGGAGATGGCTACACCTTC.

The CDR3 region is CASSQLNGRTMNTEAFF. In DNA form, the CDR3 reads TGTGCCAGCAGCCAACTAAATGGGAGGACCATGAACACTGAAGCTTTCTTT. This sequence joins TRBV3-1 (or the pseudogene TRBV3-2) and TRBJ1-1, with unresolved D. Germline V gene data show CDR1 as LGHDT and CDR2 as YNNKEL (reference sequence). The length of the CDR3 is 17 residues. Trimming shortened V by 2 bases and J by 0 bases, and 16 bases separated the two germline ends.

V and J are TRBV11-2 and TRBJ2-3; D gene unclear. Germline CDR1 SGHAT, CDR2 FQNNGV. Trimming removed 6 bases at V and 0 bases at J, with 10 bases between. The CDR3 is 14 amino acids. CDR3 protein: CASRERTSTDTQYF. CDR3 in DNA: TGTGCCAGCAGAGAAAGAACTAGCACAGATACGCAGTATTTT.

This chain links TRBV14 with TRBJ2-3; 8 nucleotides line up with TRBD2. V was pared by 0 bases and J by 2 bases, with 4 bases of the junction left unmatched. The CDR3 runs to 16 residues. CDR1 is SGHDN and CDR2 is FVKESK in the germline V gene. The CDR3 DNA follows: TGTGCCAGCAGCCAAGATACTAGCGGATTCACAGATACGCAGTATTTT. This translates into CASSQDTSGFTDTQYF.